What follows are 26 T cell receptor beta chains derived from one specimen sequenced in a study of vaccination and CD4 T cells after COVID-19. The study sequenced cultured CD4+ T cell DNA using the Oncomine TCR Beta short-read assay. Each CDR3 protein gets one entry after TCRdb re-called the PCR reads with MiXCR. The sample records 4,300 or so distinct CDR3 sequences, approximately 22% being singletons. Their specific antigens are unknown. Treatment noted: 10-day PBMC culture with coronavirus spike peptide pools or control peptides (ViraFEST assay). The source material was CD4+ T cells from blood, cultured in vitro, sampled after SARS-CoV-2 vaccination. The receptor source for this set is a human donor who had recovered from COVID-19.

In its sample, this clonotype was seen a few times. The CDR3 DNA sequence: TGTGCCAGCAGCTTGGGACTAGCGGGGAGGGAGGAGACCCAGTACTTC. Protein sequence: CASSLGLAGREETQYF. The rearrangement links TRBV5-8 to TRBJ2-5; 11 positions match TRBD2. CDR1 and CDR2 (germline): SGHTS, YDEGEE. Trimming took 0 bases from V and 5 from J; bases not matched to a gene: 6. The CDR3 has 16 amino acids.

This clonotype appeared a few times. The chain employs TRBV12-3 or TRBV12-4 and TRBJ2-7, with D tentatively TRBD1 (5 bases). Trimming pared 4 bases from V and 3 bases from J, leaving 10 bases between. This CDR3 has 13 residues. The DNA of the CDR3 is TGTGCCAGCAGTTCAAACAGGATCTACGAGCAGTACTTC. Its translation is CASSSNRIYEQYF.

This clonotype is deemed medium-sized. This chain links TRBV20-1 with TRBJ1-1; no definite D call. Germline CDR1 DFQATT, CDR2 SNEGSKA (reference sequence). This CDR3 has 13 residues. The germline V and J ends were trimmed by 1 base and 1 base, with 7 bases remaining between them. The CDR3 spells CSARAVSNTEAFF. CDR3 bases: TGCAGTGCTAGAGCGGTGTCGAACACTGAAGCTTTCTTT.

This clonotype is termed large. Here the CDR3 reads CASSQQDYGYTF. The DNA for the CDR3 is TGTGCCAGCTCGCAACAGGACTATGGCTACACCTTC. The chain has TRBV18 and TRBJ1-2; tentatively, D is TRBD1 (5 bases). V was trimmed by 6 bases and J by 3 bases, leaving 8 bases between them. The V gene's germline CDR1 is KGHSH and CDR2 LQKENI. This CDR3 spans 12 amino acids.

This clonotype was seen only a few times. The CDR3 DNA is TGTGCCAGTAGTATTAAACAGGGGTACGAGCAGTACTTC. This sequence encodes CASSIKQGYEQYF. The rearrangement links TRBV19 to TRBJ2-7, with 7 bases that match TRBD1. Germline lookup yields CDR1 LNHDA and CDR2 SQIVND (reference sequence). CDR3 length: 13 residues. J lost 4 bases, V lost 3 bases, and 3 bases had no gene match.

The chain couples TRBV5-1 to TRBJ1-1; D gene unclear. The CDR3 runs 16 residues. Between the trimmed V and J ends, which lost 3 bases and 2 bases, there was a span of 17 bases. Germline CDR1 reads SGHRS; CDR2 reads YFSETQ. Here the CDR3 DNA reads TGCGCCAGCAGCTCCCGAGGTGCGGGGTCTAACACTGAAGCTTTCTTT. Its translation is CASSSRGAGSNTEAFF.

This clonotype was counted only a few times. J is TRBJ2-2 and V is TRBV7-3; D call uncertain. V was trimmed by 5 bases and J by 6 bases, leaving 10 bases between them. The germline V gene has CDR1 SGHTA and CDR2 FQGTGA. The CDR3 contains 13 residues. CDR3 amino acids: CASSNGIAGELFF. The CDR3 DNA is TGTGCCAGCAGCAACGGTATAGCCGGGGAGCTGTTTTTT.

This CDR3 is CASSLGLRDGNTEAFF. DNA of the CDR3: TGTGCCAGCAGCCTCGGCCTCCGGGACGGGAACACTGAAGCTTTCTTT. The chain links TRBV14 to TRBJ1-1; the D gene is possibly TRBD1 (5 bases). Trimming pared 4 bases from V and 1 base from J, leaving 16 bases between. CDR3 length: 16 residues. Germline V CDR1 and CDR2: SGHDN, FVKESK.

This clonotype counts as medium-sized. The chain's CDR3 is CASSRPGQFYYEQYF. The DNA for the CDR3 is TGTGCCAGCAGTAGACCGGGACAGTTCTACTACGAGCAGTACTTC. The gene calls are TRBV6-1 and TRBJ2-7; 7 bases are shared with TRBD1. The CDR3 is 15 amino acids. V gave up 5 bases and J gave up 3 bases; unmatched junction bases: 10. From germline, CDR1 is MNHNS and CDR2 SASEGT.

The chain combines TRBV6-5 with TRBJ2-4, with 9 bases fitting TRBD1. Germline CDR1 is MNHEY and CDR2 is SVGAGI. The CDR3 spans 14 residues. The trim removed 2 bases at V and 7 bases at J, leaving 3 bases unmatched. CDR3 nucleotide sequence: TGTGCCAGCAGTTACAGGGACAGGGTGAACATTCAGTACTTC. Translated: CASSYRDRVNIQYF.

This clonotype is medium-sized (0.01 to 0.1%) in the sample. For the CDR3, the DNA is TGTGCCAGCAGTGCCCACAGGGAGCAGTACTTC. This sequence encodes CASSAHREQYF. The J gene is TRBJ2-7, the V gene TRBV28; D may be TRBD1 (5 bases). The germline CDR1 and CDR2 sequences are MDHEN and SYDVKM. This CDR3 comprises 11 residues. V gave up 5 bases and J gave up 7 bases, with 9 bases separating them.

Relative to its sample, this clonotype is medium-sized (0.01 to 0.1%). The gene calls are TRBV7-6 and TRBJ2-2; 11 nucleotides align to TRBD1. This CDR3 spans 16 amino acids. Unmatched junction bases numbered 6, after V lost 5 bases and J lost 4 bases. Germline V gives CDR1 SGHVS, CDR2 FNYEAQ. CDR3 region: CASSTTGTGGTGELFF. The CDR3, as DNA: TGTGCCAGCAGCACAACCGGGACAGGGGGCACCGGGGAGCTGTTTTTT.

This chain joins TRBV10-3 and TRBJ1-2; D possibly corresponds to TRBD1 (5 bases). CDR3 length equals 16 residues. Trimming took 4 bases from V and 8 from J, leaving 23 bases between them. Germline V gene sequence: CDR1 ENHRY, CDR2 SYGVKD. CDR3 residues: CAISGIQGKESEGYTF. In DNA form, the CDR3 reads TGTGCCATCAGTGGGATCCAGGGTAAGGAATCAGAAGGCTACACCTTC.

This clonotype has more than one count but fewer than ten. This rearrangement joins TRBV19 to TRBJ2-4; 7 bases line up with TRBD1. The CDR3 runs to 14 residues. Germline CDR1 reads LNHDA; CDR2 reads SQIVND (reference sequence). Trimming took 8 bases from V and 3 from J; bases not matched to a gene: 7. The CDR3 protein is CASGTARGKNIQYF. CDR3 in DNA: TGTGCCAGTGGGACAGCTAGGGGCAAAAACATTCAGTACTTC.

This clonotype is medium-sized. The chain joins TRBV6-1 to TRBJ2-5; D is undetermined. From germline, CDR1 is MNHNS and CDR2 SASEGT. The V end lost 6 bases, the J end lost 4 bases, and 9 bases lay between the germline ends. The CDR3 extends over 12 amino acids. In DNA form, the CDR3 reads TGTGCCAGCAGAAATGCAGGAGAGACCCAGTACTTC. It codes for CASRNAGETQYF.

This clonotype was seen more than once but under ten times. This rearrangement joins TRBV7-2 to TRBJ2-3, with a tentative D call TRBD2 (7 bases). V lost 2 bases and J 1 base, leaving 13 bases between the germline ends. The CDR3 covers 16 residues. Germline V gene data show CDR1 as SGHTA and CDR2 as FQGNSA. The CDR3 is CASSLMAGAGTDTQYF. The CDR3 DNA sequence: TGTGCCAGCAGCTTAATGGCGGGGGCCGGCACAGATACGCAGTATTTT.

This clonotype was recorded a few times. The J gene is TRBJ2-2, the V gene TRBV7-3, with unresolved D. The CDR3 runs 13 residues. With 5 bases removed from V and 3 bases from J, the gap between germline ends came to 7 bases. Germline V lookup: CDR1 SGHTA, CDR2 FQGTGA. CDR3 amino acids: CASSPDHTGELFF. In DNA form, the CDR3 reads TGTGCCAGCAGCCCTGACCACACCGGGGAGCTGTTTTTT.

The chain links TRBV19 to TRBJ2-2; possible D gene TRBD2, 6 bases. V lost 6 bases to trimming and J lost 4 bases, with 18 bases between them. This CDR3 has 16 amino acids. Germline V lookup: CDR1 LNHDA, CDR2 SQIVND (reference sequence). The CDR3 coding sequence is TGTGCCAGTAGCCGAGTCGCGGGGAGTGGCACCGGGGAGCTGTTTTTT. Protein product: CASSRVAGSGTGELFF.

By its share, this clonotype is medium-sized (0.01 to 0.1%). The CDR3 reads CASSLAGTGLYGYTF. CDR3 bases: TGTGCCAGCAGCTTAGCTGGGACAGGGCTCTATGGCTACACCTTC. This chain connects TRBV7-2 to TRBJ1-2, with TRBD1 identical over 9 bases. CDR3 length: 15 amino acids. Germline lookup yields CDR1 SGHTA and CDR2 FQGNSA. Unmatched junction bases numbered 3, after V lost 0 bases and J lost 4 bases.

This clonotype showed up just once. The rearrangement joins TRBV7-2 to TRBJ2-4; 9 bases are shared with TRBD1. The CDR3 totals 16 residues. V was pared by 5 bases and J by 8 bases, with 13 bases of the junction left unmatched. The germline V gene encodes CDR1 SGHTA and CDR2 FQGNSA. The CDR3 is CASSPLGRDRDDIQYF. The CDR3 bases are TGTGCCAGCAGCCCTCTTGGGAGGGACAGGGACGACATTCAGTACTTC.

The chain has TRBV7-6 and TRBJ2-3; 12 bases fit TRBD2. V lost 5 bases, J lost 5 bases, and 14 bases stayed unmatched. This CDR3 is 18 amino acids long. Germline CDR1 reads SGHVS; CDR2 reads FNYEAQ. The CDR3 bases are TGTGCCAGCAGCCCCTTGGCTAGCGGGGGGGGCGGGAGAGATACGCAGTATTTT. It encodes CASSPLASGGGGRDTQYF.

This clonotype was detected a few times. The rearrangement links TRBV6-1 to TRBJ1-1; 7 nucleotides match TRBD1. The CDR3 spans 12 residues. Looked up from germline, CDR1 is MNHNS and CDR2 is SASEGT. V lost 5 bases to trimming and J lost 10 bases; unmatched junction nucleotides: 7. The CDR3 loop is CASSNTGDRAFF. The CDR3 DNA reads as TGTGCCAGCAGTAATACCGGGGACAGAGCTTTCTTT.

This clonotype is deemed medium-sized. This chain uses TRBV20-1 with TRBJ2-7, with D possibly TRBD1 on 6 matching bases. The CDR3 runs 13 residues. V was cut by 3 bases and J by 3 bases, with 12 bases left in between. Per the germline V gene, CDR1 is DFQATT and CDR2 is SNEGSKA (reference sequence). The chain's CDR3 is CSASNRALYEQYF. CDR3 nucleotide sequence: TGCAGTGCTAGCAACAGGGCCCTCTACGAGCAGTACTTC.

In its sample, this clonotype ranks as medium-sized. The rearrangement links TRBV7-7 to TRBJ1-3; a possible D gene is TRBD1 (5 bases). Trimming removed 3 bases from V and 2 bases from J, with 8 bases in between. The germline V gene encodes CDR1 SSHAT and CDR2 FNYEAQ (reference sequence). The CDR3 is 14 amino acids. The CDR3 here is CASSLTDTGNTIYF. DNA for the CDR3: TGTGCCAGCAGCTTGACAGACACTGGAAACACCATATATTTT.

The chain couples TRBV28 to TRBJ2-1; tentative D call: TRBD2 (6 bases). The CDR3 has 17 amino acids. Trimming took 5 bases from V and 3 from J, leaving 20 bases between them. The germline gives CDR1 MDHEN, CDR2 SYDVKM. The CDR3 DNA follows: TGTGCCAGCAGTACTCGCTTGGGGGGTGCTAACTACAATGAGCAGTTCTTC. Amino acid sequence: CASSTRLGGANYNEQFF.

This clonotype is deemed medium-sized. This chain links TRBV20-1 with TRBJ2-7; D possibly corresponds to TRBD2 (5 bases). The V and J ends lost 1 base and 1 base respectively, with 29 bases between them. The CDR3 is 20 residues long. Per germline, CDR1 DFQATT and CDR2 SNEGSKA (reference sequence). The CDR3 DNA follows: TGCAGTGCTAGAGTTCTGGGGAAGGTTGCGGTGCGAGGGTTATCCTACGAGCAGTACTTC. Translation gives CSARVLGKVAVRGLSYEQYF.